This T cell receptor beta chain was sequenced in a study of T cell responses to AZD1222 COVID-19 vaccine (dated by TCRdb to the early 2020s). Background for the entire study: AZD1222 recipients whose second dose came at about 4 weeks and those whose second dose came at about 12 weeks were combined into one group, since spike-specific TCR depth and breadth did not differ between the two schedules. TCR sequencing was performed for 230 to 250 trial participants, of whom about 200 were given two doses of AZD1222 and some 26 were given two doses of MenACWY control vaccine. Trial participants were enrolled into age subgroups of 18-55, 56-69 and 70-plus years, which contained about 150, 27 and 61 TCR-sequenced participants, respectively. The paper's findings and limits, for the study overall: Conclusions about previously exposed vaccinees are limited, since just a handful of AZD1222 recipients were seropositive for SARS-CoV-2 at baseline. Nearly half of unique spike-specific TCRs reportedly recognized epitopes outside regions mutated in the B.1.351 and B.1.1.7 variants. Participants were mostly white British, with more females than males. The authors suggested clonal diversity may have been underestimated. After two AZD1222 doses, both the breadth and the depth of spike-specific TCRs were significantly higher than at day 0 and than in MenACWY recipients. Because no samples from the day 14 peak response were available, repertoires could be characterized only after the peak T cell response. CD4 TCRs associated with the vaccine covered the entire spike protein, and the dominant responses were in regions 160-218 and 743-854. In the small 56-69-year group, the increase in depth fell short of significance, most likely because of low power.

In the paper's terms, the time point label means: baseline before first vaccination. Samples from vaccinated people were obtained from the UK trials COV001 and COV002, which included a single-blind randomized controlled phase 2/3 trial of AZD1222 (ChAdOx1 nCoV-19) in healthy adults. For TCRbeta chain sequencing, PBMC samples from trial participants were taken at day 0 and at day 28 after the second dose. The CDR3 regions of human TCRbeta chains were analyzed by immunosequencing. On the study's bioinformatics: TCRs in the repertoires were matched against a reference library of SARS-CoV-2-specific TCRs that had been generated with the MIRA antigen-specificity platform. Breadth was defined as the fraction of unique TCRs that were SARS-CoV-2-associated. Depth was defined as the fraction of total T cells that were SARS-CoV-2-associated. Using the MIRA data, each spike-specific TCR was mapped to the spike region that the TCR reacts to and placed in a CD4 or CD8 class. Log10-transformed breadth and depth values were compared by one-way ANOVA with Sidak's multiple comparisons tests. In TCRdb, the immuneACCESS table is reduced to in-frame sequences with V and J assigned. These tables do not hold every clone; where another copy was compared, an unresolved V gene accounts for under half, and the others remain unexplained. For V, J and clone size, that table is used; D and trimming come from the DNA. This sample comprises 65,000 to 85,000 clones, 84% of them detected only once. The ten largest make up about 20% of the sample.

This clone was counted between two and nine times. This clone's antigen is unknown. No per-base quality is available; no much larger clone lies one base away. Trimmed from V: 2 bases; trimmed from J: 5 bases; junction bases lacking a gene match: 11. Its CDR3 holds 16 amino acids, cysteine through phenylalanine. Only CDR3 DNA remains: 48 bases, in frame from the first base. CDR1 and CDR2 are read off the germline V gene as ENHRY and SYGVKD. The sequence is built from TRBV10-3 and TRBJ2-5; 7 junctional bases match TRBD1. This receptor was taken from an adult in good health. The sequencing here drew on peripheral blood, taken on day 0 of AZD1222 vaccination. CDR3 region: CAISEPGGRGRETQYF. The DNA is TGTGCCATCAGTGAGCCCGGTGGAAGGGGGCGGGAGACCCAGTACTTC.